The 22 T cell receptor beta chains below were found in one sample sequenced in a study of blood T cell repertoires in COVID-19. Sequencing was performed with immunoSEQ multiplex PCR; in TCRdb, only in-frame clones are kept and a portion is missing. The table lists some 230,000 clones, roughly four fifths of them singletons. Sequences were obtained from peripheral blood. The receptors derive from a woman aged 45 to 65 with acute or convalescent COVID-19.

This clone turned up a few times. The chain recombines TRBV4-1 with TRBJ1-2; 8 nucleotides align to TRBD1. From germline, CDR1 is MGHRA and CDR2 YSYEKL. The CDR3 loop spans 15 amino acids. Trimming took 9 bases from V and 4 from J; bases not matched to a gene: 13. The CDR3 nucleotides read TGCGCCAGTACCCTCTCGCAGGGGGCGAGCTATGGCTACACCTTC. Encoded protein: CASTLSQGASYGYTF.

The rearrangement uses TRBV6-2 or TRBV6-3 and TRBJ2-3, with 9 bases aligning to TRBD2. The CDR3 spans 18 residues. CDR1 is MNHEY, CDR2 SVGEGT, per germline. The ends lost 0 bases at V and 5 bases at J; junction bases unmatched: 12. This chain's CDR3 is CASSYSIRKRGVIDTQYF. Written as DNA, the CDR3 is TGTGCCAGCAGTTACTCGATCCGCAAGCGGGGGGTGATAGATACGCAGTATTTT.

This sequence joins TRBV3-1 (or the pseudogene TRBV3-2) and TRBJ2-1; TRBD2 agrees at 10 bases. This CDR3 has 14 residues. V dropped 1 base and J dropped 9; count of bases not matched to a gene: 3. The germline CDR1 and CDR2 sequences are LGHDT and YNNKEL (reference sequence). The CDR3 reads CASSQGAGGSEQFF. The DNA for the CDR3 is TGTGCCAGCAGCCAAGGAGCGGGAGGGAGTGAGCAGTTCTTC.

This chain links TRBV5-1 with TRBJ1-6, with D unresolved. V lost 0 bases and J 7 bases, leaving 11 bases between the germline ends. The germline V gene encodes CDR1 SGHRS and CDR2 YFSETQ. The CDR3 is 15 residues long. CDR3 loop: CASSLGTGGNSPLHF. The CDR3 nucleotides read TGCGCCAGCAGCTTGGGGACGGGAGGGAATTCACCCCTCCACTTT.

The rearrangement uses TRBV5-1 and TRBJ1-2, with D maybe TRBD1 (5 bases). The CDR3 loop spans 15 amino acids. Per the germline V gene, CDR1 is SGHRS and CDR2 is YFSETQ. Trimming removed 0 bases at V and 5 bases at J, with 14 bases between. CDR3 sequence reads: CASSLGSGAVYGYTF. CDR3 nucleotide sequence: TGCGCCAGCAGCTTGGGTAGCGGGGCAGTGTATGGCTACACCTTC.

The chain joins TRBV6-2 or TRBV6-3 to TRBJ2-3; 8 positions match TRBD1. J gave up 5 bases and V 5 bases, and 3 bases lay outside the gene matches. This CDR3 has 13 residues. The germline V gene has CDR1 MNHEY and CDR2 SVGEGT. CDR3 nucleotides: TGTGCCAGCAGTCCGGACAGGGAAGATACGCAGTATTTT. Translation gives CASSPDREDTQYF.

The V call is TRBV18, the J call TRBJ2-1, with 12 bases fitting TRBD2. Looked up from germline, CDR1 is KGHSH and CDR2 is LQKENI. This CDR3 is 14 amino acids long. The V gene end was trimmed by 5 bases and the J gene end by 6 bases; junction bases not matched to a gene: 2. DNA of the CDR3: TGTGCCAGCTCAGCTAGCGGGGGGGCCAATGAGCAGTTCTTC. Translated: CASSASGGANEQFF. Based on the CDR3 plus reference TRBV18 and TRBJ2-1, the full variable domain is NAGVMQNPRHLVRRRGQEARLRCSPMKGHSHVYWYRQLPEEGLKFMVYLQKENIIDESGMPKERFSAEFPKEGPSILRIQQVVRGDSAAYFCASSASGGANEQFFGPGTRLTVL.

The V call is TRBV9, the J call TRBJ2-3, with TRBD2 as a possible D gene (7 bases). Looked up from germline, CDR1 is SGDLS and CDR2 is YYNGEE. Trimming left V 0 bases short and J 4 bases short, with 15 bases between. The CDR3 contains 16 residues. The CDR3 nucleotides read TGTGCCAGCAGCGTAGCTGGGGGGGCCGTCGCAGATACGCAGTATTTT. Translated, it gives CASSVAGGAVADTQYF.

The chain employs TRBV28 and TRBJ1-1, with D perhaps TRBD1 (6 bases). Germline CDR1 MDHEN, CDR2 SYDVKM. The CDR3 totals 13 residues. Trimming shortened V by 6 bases and J by 1 base, and 9 bases separated the two germline ends. The CDR3 region is CASSSDRNTEAFF. In DNA, the CDR3 is TGTGCCAGCAGCTCGGACAGGAACACTGAAGCTTTCTTT. Full variable domain (missing parts from reference TRBV28 and TRBJ1-1): DVKVTQSSRYLVKRTGEKVFLECVQDMDHENMFWYRQDPGLGLRLIYFSYDVKMKEKGDIPEGYSVSREKKERFSLILESASTNQTSMYLCASSSDRNTEAFFGQGTRLTVV.

About this clone itself: Other DNA variants within this sample encode the same CDR3. This chain uses TRBV4-3 with TRBJ2-1, with TRBD2 matching 10 bases. The germline V gene encodes CDR1 LGHNA and CDR2 YSLEER. The V and J ends lost 0 bases and 6 bases, in that order; junction bases with no gene match: 5. CDR3 length: 16 amino acids. The CDR3 spells CASSQEERGGLNEQFF. CDR3 coding DNA: TGCGCCAGCAGCCAAGAGGAGCGGGGGGGCCTCAATGAGCAGTTCTTC.

The chain is built from TRBV30 and TRBJ1-5; the D is unclear. V was shortened by 1 base and J by 4 bases, with 14 bases between the two germline ends. The germline V gene encodes CDR1 GTSNPN and CDR2 SVGIG (reference sequence). The length of the CDR3 is 15 residues. For the CDR3, the DNA is TGTGCCTGGAGTGGGGGAGCCGCTCTAAATCAGCCCCAGCATTTT. Protein product: CAWSGGAALNQPQHF.

V usage is TRBV5-1 and J usage is TRBJ2-3, with 9 bases lining up with TRBD2. The CDR3 loop spans 16 amino acids. Trimming removed 4 bases from V and 4 bases from J; junction bases left unmatched: 10. Looked up from germline, CDR1 is SGHRS and CDR2 is YFSETQ. The CDR3 nucleotides read TGCGCCAGCAGCGTGAATGTAGCGGGAGTTTCAGATACGCAGTATTTT. Protein sequence: CASSVNVAGVSDTQYF.

As to this clone: Within the sample, other DNA sequences also encode this same CDR3. The chain recombines TRBV2 with TRBJ1-5, with unresolved D. V lost 5 bases to trimming and J lost 2 bases, with 10 bases between them. There are 14 residues in the CDR3. The germline CDR1 and CDR2 sequences are SNHLY and FYNNEI. The CDR3 spells CASSRGPGNQPQHF. The CDR3 nucleotides are TGTGCCAGCAGTCGGGGTCCGGGCAATCAGCCCCAGCATTTT.

The V call is TRBV7-2, the J call TRBJ1-6; TRBD1 might be the D (5 bases). The V and J ends lost 1 base and 10 bases respectively, with 8 bases between them. Germline-derived CDR1 and CDR2 are SGHTA and FQGNSA. The CDR3 has 13 amino acids. The CDR3 loop reads CASSLEGWSPLHF. As DNA, the CDR3 is TGTGCCAGCAGCTTAGAGGGGTGGTCACCCCTCCACTTT.

The rearrangement links TRBV18 to TRBJ2-5, with 7 nucleotides matching TRBD1. Unmatched junction bases numbered 12, after V lost 2 bases and J lost 6 bases. CDR1 and CDR2 from the germline V gene are KGHSH and LQKENI. The CDR3 spans 16 residues. CDR3 amino acids: CASSPTRDGRGKTQYF. The DNA of the CDR3 is TGTGCCAGCTCACCAACCCGGGACGGCAGGGGGAAGACCCAGTACTTC.

This chain uses TRBV30 with TRBJ2-1, with D possibly being TRBD1 (6 bases). The V end was cut by 4 bases, the J end by 5 bases, with 12 bases between. CDR1 GTSNPN and CDR2 SVGIG come from the germline V gene (reference sequence). CDR3 length: 13 amino acids. Here the CDR3 DNA reads TGTGCCTGGACCCGAACAGGGCACAATGAGCAGTTCTTC. Translating it yields CAWTRTGHNEQFF.

The rearrangement links TRBV6-5 to TRBJ1-5; tentative D call: TRBD1 (6 bases). Germline CDR1 reads MNHEY; CDR2 reads SVGAGI. The CDR3 length is 13 residues. Deletions cut 11 bases from V and 2 bases from J, with 13 bases between. The CDR3 region is CACSGGRNQPQHF. The CDR3 DNA follows: TGTGCCTGCTCTGGGGGCCGCAATCAGCCCCAGCATTTT.

The count of this clone is one. The genes are TRBV19 and TRBJ2-1, with 11 bases identical to TRBD2. The V gene end was trimmed by 4 bases and the J gene end by 4 bases; junction bases not matched to a gene: 12. CDR1 LNHDA and CDR2 SQIVND come from the germline V gene (reference sequence). This CDR3 is 18 amino acids long. CDR3 protein: CASSTPPLLAGGYNEQFF. The CDR3 region has the DNA TGTGCCAGTAGTACCCCTCCGTTGTTAGCGGGAGGGTACAATGAGCAGTTCTTC.

The gene calls are TRBV6-2 or TRBV6-3 and TRBJ2-1; 8 bases are shared with TRBD2. The CDR3 runs to 15 residues. V shed 0 bases and J 8 bases; nucleotides not matched to a gene: 6. Germline lookup yields CDR1 MNHEY and CDR2 SVGEGT. CDR3 amino acids: CASSYSAGGWDEQFF. DNA for the CDR3: TGTGCCAGCAGTTACTCGGCGGGGGGATGGGATGAGCAGTTCTTC.

The chain combines TRBV5-1 with TRBJ2-1, with TRBD1 matching 7 bases. The germline V gene encodes CDR1 SGHRS and CDR2 YFSETQ. The CDR3 extends over 16 amino acids. Trimming cost V 4 bases and J 0 bases; bases outside gene matches: 7. As DNA, the CDR3 is TGCGCCAGCAGCAGGCGTCGGGACAGCTCCTACAATGAGCAGTTCTTC. Encoded protein: CASSRRRDSSYNEQFF. Filled out from reference TRBV5-1 and TRBJ2-1, the complete variable domain reads KAGVTQTPRYLIKTRGQQVTLSCSPISGHRSVSWYQQTPGQGLQFLFEYFSETQRNKGNFPGRFSGRQFSNSRSEMNVSTLELGDSALYLCASSRRRDSSYNEQFFGPGTRLTVL.

This rearrangement joins TRBV6-5 to TRBJ1-5; D unresolved. Germline assignment: CDR1 MNHEY and CDR2 SVGAGI. Trimming removed 5 bases at V and 7 bases at J, with 12 bases between. The CDR3 sequence is 13 residues long. CDR3 loop: CASSTPRGQPQHF. The CDR3 bases are TGTGCCAGCAGTACCCCCCGGGGACAGCCCCAGCATTTT.

The chain carries TRBV28 and TRBJ1-3; D ambiguous. The V gene lost 6 bases and the J gene lost 4 bases, with 13 bases spanning the gap. The CDR3 is made up of 14 amino acids. Germline assignment: CDR1 MDHEN and CDR2 SYDVKM. The CDR3 reads CASRASWPGNTIYF. DNA for the CDR3: TGTGCCAGCAGGGCCTCTTGGCCCGGAAACACCATATATTTT. Drawing the rest from reference TRBV28 and TRBJ1-3, the complete variable domain is DVKVTQSSRYLVKRTGEKVFLECVQDMDHENMFWYRQDPGLGLRLIYFSYDVKMKEKGDIPEGYSVSREKKERFSLILESASTNQTSMYLCASRASWPGNTIYFGEGSWLTVV.